This TCR beta chain was found in a study of T cell responses to AZD1222 COVID-19 vaccine (dated by TCRdb to the early 2020s). For context, the study as a whole: A total of around 240 trial participants underwent TCR sequencing, of whom roughly 210 received two doses of AZD1222 and around 26 received two doses of the MenACWY control vaccine. Enrollment into the trials was organized by age into subgroups of 18-55, 56-69 and 70-plus years, and those subgroups contained approximately 150, 30 and 60 TCR-sequenced participants, respectively.

The CDR3 regions of human TCRbeta chains were analyzed by immunosequencing. Under the source paper's analysis protocol: TCRs in the repertoires were compared against a reference library of SARS-CoV-2-specific TCRs that had been generated with the MIRA antigen-specificity platform. Breadth meant the fraction of unique TCRs that were SARS-CoV-2-associated, whereas depth meant the fraction of total T cells that were SARS-CoV-2-associated. Each spike-specific TCR was assigned to its reactive spike region and to a CD4 or CD8 class using the MIRA data. Log10-transformed breadth and depth values were compared by one-way ANOVA with Sidak's multiple comparisons tests. TCRdb provides this immuneACCESS table in a form limited to in-frame rearrangements. Some clones are lacking; in checked studies, under half of them reflect an unresolved V gene, and why the rest are absent is not known. That table is the source of V, J and clone size, and D and trimming were worked out from the DNA. The sample profile shows about 130,000 clones; roughly nine tenths of them were found once. Roughly a tenth of the sample is taken by the ten largest.

About this clone itself: Which antigen it targets is not known. No qualities accompany the bases; no much larger clone lies one base away.

The V end loses 0 bases and the J end loses 11 bases, and a stretch of 17 bases separates them. From the cysteine up to the phenylalanine, the CDR3 has a length of 15 residues. The retained sequence is limited to the CDR3, 45 bases, with the frame set at the first base. CDR1 and CDR2, looked up from the germline V gene, are MNHEY and SVGAGI. The time point label, as the study defines it: about 28 days (+/-7) after the second vaccine dose. AZD1222 recipients given second doses at about 4 weeks or at about 12 weeks were pooled, since spike-specific TCR depth and breadth were not found to differ between the two schedules. Vaccinee samples came from UK trials COV001 and COV002, including a single-blind randomized controlled phase 2/3 trial of AZD1222 (ChAdOx1 nCoV-19) in healthy adults. For TCRbeta chain sequencing, PBMC samples were collected from trial participants at day 0 and at day 28 after the second dose.

The investigation overall reported the following: Conclusions about previously exposed vaccinees were limited because only six or seven AZD1222 recipients were SARS-CoV-2 seropositive at baseline. No day 14 peak-response samples were available, so repertoires were characterized only after the peak T cell response. Reportedly, close to half of the unique spike-specific TCRs recognized epitopes lying outside the regions that are mutated in the B.1.351 and B.1.1.7 variants. The 56-69-year group was small, and its depth increase did not reach significance, likely because of low power. The whole spike protein was spanned by vaccine-associated CD4 TCRs, and dominant responses were seen in regions 160-218 and 743-854. Participants were mostly white British, with more females than males. The authors suggested clonal diversity may have been underestimated. After two AZD1222 doses, both the breadth and the depth of spike-specific TCRs were significantly higher than at day 0 and than in MenACWY recipients.

This sequence originates from an adult who received the AZD1222 COVID-19 vaccine. The sequences come from peripheral blood, collected 28 days after the second AZD1222 dose. This chain is built from TRBV6-5 and TRBJ1-3; too little of a D gene remains to name it. DNA sequence: TGTGCCAGCAGTTACTCGTCGGGGTTCAATAGCCCCATATATTTT. The resulting protein is CASSYSSGFNSPIYF.